These T cell receptor beta chains were read from a single sample in a study of shared clonotypes between healthy human individuals. TCRdb's copy holds only in-frame clones and misses some; the assay was immunoSEQ multiplex PCR. The sample has hundreds of thousands of clones, less than 85% seen once; the top ten hold roughly 1.7%. Sequenced input: memory CD4+ T cells sorted from blood. Receptor source: a woman aged 30 to 39 in good health. Each CDR3 is given with its conserved first and last residue. Each record gives: clone size, V gene, J gene, D gene, CDR3 DNA, CDR3 protein. The D gene is left open where the match is weak. Clone sizes are given selectively: once, few, many, or a class where the clone is expanded.

clone_size: .
v_call: TRBV9
j_call: TRBJ2-7
d_call: TRBD2
cdr3_nt: TGTGCCAGCAGCGTAGCGTCTAGCGGGGCTCCCTACGAGCAGTACTTC
cdr3_aa: CASSVASSGAPYEQYF

clone_size: .
v_call: TRBV5-1
j_call: TRBJ1-2
d_call: TRBD1
cdr3_nt: TGCGCCAGCAGACCTACTCCACAGGGGCCTCAGGGCTACACCTTC
cdr3_aa: CASRPTPQGPQGYTF

clone_size: .
v_call: TRBV15
j_call: TRBJ1-1
d_call: .
cdr3_nt: TGTGCCACCAGCCAATATCTGGCAGGGGCCCTTGCTTTCTTT
cdr3_aa: CATSQYLAGALAFF

clone_size: .
v_call: TRBV4-1
j_call: TRBJ2-3
d_call: .
cdr3_nt: TGCGCCAGCAGCCAAGTAGGGGCCGATACGCAGTATTTT
cdr3_aa: CASSQVGADTQYF

clone_size: .
v_call: TRBV7-9
j_call: TRBJ2-3
d_call: .
cdr3_nt: TGTGCCAGCAGCTTAGCAGCGGACCCCACAGATACGCAGTATTTT
cdr3_aa: CASSLAADPTDTQYF

clone_size: .
v_call: TRBV4-2
j_call: TRBJ2-5
d_call: TRBD2
cdr3_nt: TGTGCCAGCAGCCTAGCGGGAGGGGCGGAGACCCAGTACTTC
cdr3_aa: CASSLAGGAETQYF

clone_size: .
v_call: TRBV28
j_call: TRBJ2-3
d_call: .
cdr3_nt: TGTGCCAGCAGTCCTCGACTAGGACGCAGTGAAGATACGCAGTATTTT
cdr3_aa: CASSPRLGRSEDTQYF

clone_size: .
v_call: TRBV11-2
j_call: TRBJ2-4
d_call: .
cdr3_nt: TGTGCCAGCAGCAGAGTAAACATTCAGTACTTC
cdr3_aa: CASSRVNIQYF

clone_size: many
v_call: TRBV2
j_call: TRBJ2-1
d_call: .
cdr3_nt: TGTGCCAGCAGCCCCCTTGCGGCCCTCTTATATGAGCAGTTCTTC
cdr3_aa: CASSPLAALLYEQFF

clone_size: .
v_call: TRBV6-5
j_call: TRBJ1-3
d_call: .
cdr3_nt: TGTGCCAGCAGTTTTTCAGGGGATCGTTCTGGAAACACCATATATTTT
cdr3_aa: CASSFSGDRSGNTIYF

clone_size: .
v_call: TRBV15
j_call: TRBJ2-5
d_call: TRBD2
cdr3_nt: TGTGCCACCAGCAGAGGTAGCGGGAGGGAGTACCAAGAGACCCAGTACTTC
cdr3_aa: CATSRGSGREYQETQYF

clone_size: .
v_call: TRBV27
j_call: TRBJ1-4
d_call: .
cdr3_nt: TGTGCCAGCAGTTTATCTGCCGGGGGAACTAATGAAAAACTGTTTTTT
cdr3_aa: CASSLSAGGTNEKLFF

clone_size: .
v_call: TRBV19
j_call: TRBJ1-1
d_call: .
cdr3_nt: TGTGCCAGTAGCCGGAGGGGGGCACCCTCGGGTCGAGCTTTCTTT
cdr3_aa: CASSRRGAPSGRAFF

clone_size: .
v_call: TRBV11-1
j_call: TRBJ1-2
d_call: TRBD1
cdr3_nt: TGTGCCAGCAGCTTCGGGACAGGGGACGGCTACACCTTC
cdr3_aa: CASSFGTGDGYTF

clone_size: .
v_call: TRBV6-4
j_call: TRBJ2-2
d_call: .
cdr3_nt: TGTGCCAGCAGTGACTCGATTGGGCAGCACACCGGGGAGCTGTTTTTT
cdr3_aa: CASSDSIGQHTGELFF

clone_size: .
v_call: TRBV2
j_call: TRBJ1-3
d_call: .
cdr3_nt: TGTGCCAGCAGTACAGGAAACACCATATATTTT
cdr3_aa: CASSTGNTIYF

clone_size: .
v_call: TRBV29-1
j_call: TRBJ2-5
d_call: TRBD1
cdr3_nt: TGCAGCGTTGACAGGGGGAGACAAGAGACCCAGTACTTC
cdr3_aa: CSVDRGRQETQYF

clone_size: .
v_call: TRBV30
j_call: TRBJ2-1
d_call: .
cdr3_nt: TGTGCCTGGAGTGTACATGGGTGGGAGCAGTTCTTC
cdr3_aa: CAWSVHGWEQFF

clone_size: many
v_call: TRBV6-1
j_call: TRBJ2-7
d_call: .
cdr3_nt: TGTGCCAGCAGTGAAATCGGTTGGGACGAGCAGTACTTC
cdr3_aa: CASSEIGWDEQYF

clone_size: .
v_call: TRBV7-2
j_call: TRBJ1-5
d_call: .
cdr3_nt: TGTGCCAGCAGCTTAGGACAGCCTACTAATCAGCCCCAGCATTTT
cdr3_aa: CASSLGQPTNQPQHF

clone_size: .
v_call: TRBV7-2
j_call: TRBJ1-4
d_call: .
cdr3_nt: TGTGCCAACAGCCCCAGGGGAGGTGATGAAAAACTGTTTTTT
cdr3_aa: CANSPRGGDEKLFF

clone_size: .
v_call: TRBV30
j_call: TRBJ1-4
d_call: .
cdr3_nt: TGTGCCTGGAGTGCAGGGGCTGACGAAAAACTGTTTTTT
cdr3_aa: CAWSAGADEKLFF

clone_size: .
v_call: TRBV6-5
j_call: TRBJ2-7
d_call: .
cdr3_nt: TGTGCCAGCAGAAGGTTCCCGGAAATTGACTACGAGCAGTACTTC
cdr3_aa: CASRRFPEIDYEQYF

clone_size: .
v_call: TRBV5-5
j_call: TRBJ2-2
d_call: .
cdr3_nt: TGTGCCAGCAGCGGGGCCTTGAAGCACACCGGGGAGCTGTTTTTT
cdr3_aa: CASSGALKHTGELFF

clone_size: .
v_call: TRBV27
j_call: TRBJ2-1
d_call: TRBD2
cdr3_nt: TGTGCCAGCAGTTCGGGACTATCCAATGAGCAGTTCTTC
cdr3_aa: CASSSGLSNEQFF

clone_size: .
v_call: TRBV20-1
j_call: TRBJ2-1
d_call: .
cdr3_nt: TGCAGTGCTAGAGCTCAGGGTAGGGAGTTCTTC
cdr3_aa: CSARAQGREFF

clone_size: .
v_call: TRBV19
j_call: TRBJ1-5
d_call: TRBD1
cdr3_nt: TGTGCCAGTAGTCCGACGCGGACAGGCCGGGGTAGCAATCAGCCCCAGCATTTT
cdr3_aa: CASSPTRTGRGSNQPQHF

clone_size: .
v_call: TRBV14
j_call: TRBJ2-3
d_call: .
cdr3_nt: TGTGCCAGCAGCCAAGTCGGGGGAGCCAGCACAGATACGCAGTATTTT
cdr3_aa: CASSQVGGASTDTQYF

clone_size: .
v_call: TRBV5-1
j_call: TRBJ2-7
d_call: TRBD2
cdr3_nt: TGCGCCAGCAGCTTTTCATCGACTAGCGGCATCTACGAGCAGTACTTC
cdr3_aa: CASSFSSTSGIYEQYF

clone_size: .
v_call: TRBV28
j_call: TRBJ2-6
d_call: TRBD1
cdr3_nt: TGTGCCAGCAGTTTACGGGACAGAAATCCCTCTGGGGCCAACGTCCTGACTTTC
cdr3_aa: CASSLRDRNPSGANVLTF

clone_size: few
v_call: TRBV11-2
j_call: TRBJ1-5
d_call: .
cdr3_nt: TGTGCCAGCAGCTTACACTCGAGTCAGCCCCAGCATTTT
cdr3_aa: CASSLHSSQPQHF

clone_size: .
v_call: TRBV19
j_call: TRBJ2-7
d_call: .
cdr3_nt: TGTGCCAGTAGTATGGATGGATGGCAGGGCCCCCTCTACGAGCAGTACTTC
cdr3_aa: CASSMDGWQGPLYEQYF

clone_size: .
v_call: TRBV2
j_call: TRBJ1-5
d_call: .
cdr3_nt: TGTGCCAGCAGTGGGCAGGGGAATCAGCCCCAGCATTTT
cdr3_aa: CASSGQGNQPQHF

clone_size: few
v_call: TRBV28
j_call: TRBJ2-1
d_call: TRBD2
cdr3_nt: TGTGCCAGCCTCGGACTAGCGGGAGTTCGGGTCCACTACAATGAGCAGTTCTTC
cdr3_aa: CASLGLAGVRVHYNEQFF

clone_size: .
v_call: TRBV5-1
j_call: TRBJ2-7
d_call: TRBD1
cdr3_nt: TGCGCCAGCAGCTTGGGAGTCGGCGGACAGGGGGTGTACGAGCAGTACTTC
cdr3_aa: CASSLGVGGQGVYEQYF